This TCR beta chain was identified in a study of blood T cell repertoires in COVID-19. Study-wide context: PBMCs, B-cell-depleted T cells, or T cells were the source of the cDNA or gDNA that made up the material.

Germline-derived CDR1 and CDR2 are MNHEY and SVGAGI. The CDR3 has 13 residues. V lost 6 bases to trimming and J lost 5 bases, with 11 bases between them. Study processing details: Nucleated cell number was recorded as an estimate derived from reference gene primer amplification. Sequencing was performed with immunoSEQ multiplex PCR; in TCRdb, only in-frame clones are kept and a portion is missing. V, J and clone size derive from that table, while D and trimming were established from the DNA sequence. The top ten hold 7% to 9.5% of the sample, which has around 150,000 clones, around 83% seen once. The sequenced material came from peripheral blood. The chain is built from TRBV6-5 and TRBJ2-1, with D possibly being TRBD1 (5 bases). This clonotype originated in a man younger than 40 with COVID-19, enrolled during active disease. The CDR3: CASSRTPNNEQFF. The CDR3, as DNA: TGTGCCAGCAGCAGGACACCTAACAATGAGCAGTTCTTC.